This passage covers 14 T cell receptor beta chains from one sample sequenced in a study of response to subunit inactivated influenza vaccine (dated by TCRdb to the late 2010s). The library was prepared using RT-PCR. Reads for this sample came from an Illumina HiSeq 2500. TCRdb trimmed the raw reads at Q25, called clones with MiXCR and kept productive beta chains. CDR3 protein duplicates are merged, each entry listing the most common genes and DNA. Recorded for this sample are 400,000 to 650,000 distinct CDR3 sequences; around 7.7% of them occurred a single time. Together, the top ten hold around 13% of the sample. This sample comprised PBMCs from blood, obtained 23 months after vaccination. The source of these receptors is a man in his fifties or sixties who received an inactivated influenza vaccine. Donor details come from another sample of the same person, matched by shared clones.

V usage is TRBV5-1 and J usage is TRBJ1-2; TRBD1 agrees at 9 bases. The CDR3 consists of 12 residues. Germline V gene lookup returns CDR1 SGHRS and CDR2 YFSETQ. With 4 bases clipped from V and 9 bases from J, the junction kept 4 bases outside the gene matches. For the CDR3, the DNA is TGCGCCAGCAGCATAGGGACAGGGAGCTACACCTTC. This translates into CASSIGTGSYTF.

This clonotype was detected only a few times. The chain recombines TRBV20-1 with TRBJ2-7, with D unclear. Trimming pared 0 bases from V and 6 bases from J, leaving 21 bases between. CDR3 length: 16 residues. The germline CDR1 and CDR2 sequences are DFQATT and SNEGSKA (reference sequence). The CDR3 sequence is CSARDDSRIRIGEQYF. The CDR3 DNA reads as TGCAGTGCTAGAGACGATTCTAGGATACGGATCGGCGAGCAGTACTTC.

This clonotype has a handful of counts. The rearrangement links TRBV6-1 to TRBJ1-5, with 7 bases lining up with TRBD1. V lost 10 bases and J lost 3; bases outside the gene matches: 12. CDR1 and CDR2 (germline): MNHNS, SASEGT. The CDR3 totals 15 residues. The CDR3 coding sequence is TGTGCCACAAAAAAGGACAGGATTATCAATCAGCCCCAGCATTTT. This encodes CATKKDRIINQPQHF.

This clonotype has a count of ten or more. The V and J genes are TRBV6-5 and TRBJ2-1; 8 bases fit TRBD1. V lost 2 bases, J lost 7 bases, and 7 bases stayed unmatched. The CDR3 runs to 15 residues. From germline, CDR1 is MNHEY and CDR2 SVGAGI. CDR3 amino acids: CASSYVQGARNEQFF. The CDR3 nucleotides are TGTGCCAGCAGTTACGTCCAGGGGGCTCGGAATGAGCAGTTCTTC.

This sequence joins TRBV18 and TRBJ2-7; D gene unclear. Germline CDR1 KGHSH, CDR2 LQKENI. Trimming cost V 5 bases and J 6 bases, with 14 bases left between them. The CDR3 totals 13 residues. This CDR3 reads CASSEGSSAEQYF. The CDR3 DNA sequence: TGTGCCAGCTCAGAAGGAAGCAGCGCCGAGCAGTACTTC.

About this clonotype: Being one base from a much bigger clone, this may be a read error. The missing conserved phenylalanine or tryptophan at the end of this CDR3 makes a read error likely. This rearrangement joins TRBV4-2 to TRBJ1-2; tentatively, D is TRBD1 (5 bases). Germline values: CDR1 LGHNA, CDR2 YNFKEQ. This CDR3 is built from 14 residues. V dropped 4 bases and J dropped 8 bases, with 17 bases sitting between them. CDR3 DNA: TGTGCCAGCAGCCGTAACACCGGGGCAGACGGCTACACCCTC. It translates to CASSRNTGADGYTL.

This clonotype occurred many times. The chain uses TRBV6-1 and TRBJ1-6, with TRBD1 identical over 7 bases. Germline values: CDR1 MNHNS, CDR2 SASEGT. The CDR3 loop spans 17 amino acids. With V trimmed by 7 bases and J by 8 bases, 17 bases remained unmatched. The CDR3 nucleotides are TGTGCCAGCACCGTAATCGACAGGGTGGATCCGGATTCACCCCTCCACTTT. It is translated as CASTVIDRVDPDSPLHF.

This clonotype was detected ten times or more. The CDR3 nucleotides read TGTGCCAGCAGCTCAAACCGGGACACTGAAGCTTTCTTT. Residues: CASSSNRDTEAFF. The chain joins TRBV7-8 to TRBJ1-1; D uncertain. In germline, CDR1 is SGHVS, CDR2 FQNEAQ. This CDR3 has 13 residues. The germline V and J ends were trimmed by 4 bases and 3 bases, with 9 bases remaining between them.

Only a few counts were recorded for this clonotype. V usage is TRBV20-1 and J usage is TRBJ1-5, with D unclear. Germline CDR1 is DFQATT and CDR2 is SNEGSKA (reference sequence). V lost 3 bases and J 0 bases, leaving 15 bases between the germline ends. This CDR3 has 16 amino acids. CDR3 protein: CSARPSAKHSNQPQHF. For the CDR3, the DNA is TGCAGTGCTAGGCCCTCGGCCAAACATAGCAATCAGCCCCAGCATTTT.

This clonotype was picked up a small number of times. The chain uses TRBV20-1 and TRBJ2-7; D is uncertain. The germline V gene has CDR1 DFQATT and CDR2 SNEGSKA (reference sequence). The CDR3 is 12 amino acids. V dropped 4 bases and J dropped 2 bases, with 9 bases sitting between them. The CDR3 loop is CSANPPPYEQYF. The CDR3 nucleotides read TGCAGTGCTAATCCTCCCCCCTACGAGCAGTACTTC.

This clonotype was detected ten times or more. The V call is TRBV12-3 or TRBV12-4, the J call TRBJ2-3; D is unresolved. Trimming shortened V by 5 bases and J by 8 bases, and 8 bases separated the two germline ends. The CDR3 runs to 11 residues. CDR3 nucleotides: TGTGCCAGCAGTAGTGGGGTTACGCAGTATTTT. Amino acids: CASSSGVTQYF.

In this sample, this clonotype turned up many times. The V gene is TRBV7-2, the J gene TRBJ2-7; no clear D. From germline, CDR1 is SGHTA and CDR2 FQGNSA. Trimming shortened V by 5 bases and J by 7 bases, and 12 bases separated the two germline ends. This CDR3 has 12 residues. In DNA form, the CDR3 reads TGTGCCAGCAGCCAGGTCTGGGGAGAGCAGTACTTC. Translated, it gives CASSQVWGEQYF.

This clonotype was seen many times. The chain is built from TRBV5-1 and TRBJ2-1, with TRBD2 matching over 7 bases. Per germline, CDR1 SGHRS and CDR2 YFSETQ. The CDR3 spans 16 residues. V trimming: 4 bases; J trimming: 0 bases; junction bases outside the gene matches: 7. The CDR3 region has the DNA TGCGCCAGCAGCGGGGGGACTATCAGCTCCTACAATGAGCAGTTCTTC. Its translation is CASSGGTISSYNEQFF.

This clonotype appeared a few times. The chain is built from TRBV28 and TRBJ2-5; TRBD1 aligns across 10 bases. The junction had 8 bases not matched to a gene; V was cut back by 5 bases and J by 5 bases. Germline CDR1 MDHEN, CDR2 SYDVKM. This CDR3 is built from 15 residues. The CDR3 loop is CASSPSGTGDETQYF. The CDR3 DNA reads as TGTGCCAGCAGTCCTTCCGGGACAGGGGACGAGACCCAGTACTTC.